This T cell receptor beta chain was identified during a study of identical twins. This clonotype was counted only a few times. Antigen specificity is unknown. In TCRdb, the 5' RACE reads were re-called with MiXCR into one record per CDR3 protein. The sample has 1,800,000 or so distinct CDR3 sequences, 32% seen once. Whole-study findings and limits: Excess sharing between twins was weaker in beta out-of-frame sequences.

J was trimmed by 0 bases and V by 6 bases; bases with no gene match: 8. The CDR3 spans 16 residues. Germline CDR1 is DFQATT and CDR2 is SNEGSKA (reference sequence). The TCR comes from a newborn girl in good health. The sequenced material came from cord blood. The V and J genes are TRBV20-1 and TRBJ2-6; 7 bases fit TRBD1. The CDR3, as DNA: TGCAGTGCCAAAAGACAGGGAATCTCTGGGGCCAACGTCCTGACTTTC. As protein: CSAKRQGISGANVLTF.